This T cell receptor (beta chain) was recorded in a study of blood T cells in healthy people across ages. Study findings and constraints: Estimates of total diversity, which came from one million sequenced T cells, were considered to be underestimates.

The CDR3 extends over 11 amino acids. Deletions cut 4 bases from V and 9 bases from J, with 7 bases between. In germline, CDR1 is MNHEY, CDR2 SVGAGI. With a J-beta primer mix and a sample-barcoded 5' primer, a second PCR ran about 6 to 11 cycles. TCRdb analysed the 5' RACE reads with MiXCR anew, one entry per CDR3 protein. The table has around 520,000 distinct CDR3 sequences, roughly a quarter seen once. Russia was home to the donors, healthy Caucasian individuals aged about 6 to 90. This clonotype was picked up a small number of times. Its antigen is still unknown. The same sample was also studied in work on T cells of mothers and their children.

Sequencing was performed on blood. The genes are TRBV6-5 and TRBJ2-1; no reliable D call. The receptor was derived from a boy aged 2-15 years in good health. CDR3 loop: CASSLNTEQFF. The CDR3 coding sequence is TGTGCCAGCAGTTTGAACACTGAGCAGTTCTTC.